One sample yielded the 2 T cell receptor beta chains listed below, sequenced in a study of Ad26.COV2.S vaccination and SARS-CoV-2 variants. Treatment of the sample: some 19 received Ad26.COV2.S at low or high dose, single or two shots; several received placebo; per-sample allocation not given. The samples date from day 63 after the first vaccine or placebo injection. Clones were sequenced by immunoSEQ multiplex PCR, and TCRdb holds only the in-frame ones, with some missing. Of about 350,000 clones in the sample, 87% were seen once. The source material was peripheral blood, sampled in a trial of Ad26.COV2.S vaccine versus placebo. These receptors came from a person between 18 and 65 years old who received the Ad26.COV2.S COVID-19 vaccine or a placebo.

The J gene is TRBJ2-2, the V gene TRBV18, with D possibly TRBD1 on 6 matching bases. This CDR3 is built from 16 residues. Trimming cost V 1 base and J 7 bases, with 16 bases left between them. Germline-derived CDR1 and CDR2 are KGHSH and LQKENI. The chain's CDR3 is CASSPQSGDLDGELFF. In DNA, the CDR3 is TGTGCCAGCTCACCACAATCAGGGGACCTCGACGGGGAGCTGTTTTTT.

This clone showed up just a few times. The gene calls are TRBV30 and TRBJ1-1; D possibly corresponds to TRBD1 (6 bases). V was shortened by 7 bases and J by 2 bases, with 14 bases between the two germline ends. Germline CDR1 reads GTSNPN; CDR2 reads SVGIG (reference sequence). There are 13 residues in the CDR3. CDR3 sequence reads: CASSPDSNTEAFF. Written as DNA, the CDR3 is TGTGCCTCTTCACCGGACAGTAACACTGAAGCTTTCTTT.